This TCR beta chain comes out of a study of blood T cells in healthy people across ages (dated by TCRdb to the mid-2010s). In terms of the full investigation: In model experiments, template switching captured roughly one uniquely barcoded TCR beta cDNA molecule for every two T cells. Four age groups were formed from the donors: young (average around 15 years), middle-aged (more than 35), aged (approximately 60) and long-lived (around 80). Two additional independent replicas of 1 million unique cDNA reads from the same blood draw were analyzed for two donors (one aged 18 to 30 and one aged 80 or older). Age-related changes in TCR beta repertoire diversity were measured in the study by deep sequencing normalized with unique cDNA molecular identifiers. General findings and caveats noted by the study authors: Compared with the aged group, the long-lived group had more naive CD4+ T cells, fewer expanded clones and increased TCR diversity, a pattern suggesting age selection. There was a strong correlation between observed TCR beta diversity and the percentage of naive T cells measured by flow cytometry. Observed TCR beta diversity per million T cells fell roughly linearly with age, and a significant reduction was already apparent by age around 36. Estimates of total diversity based on one million sequenced T cells were regarded as lower bounds and as underestimates. The CMV infection status of donors was not known, potentially confounding age-related changes in expanded clonotypes. Because profiling used bulk unsorted PBMCs, naive and antigen-experienced compartments could not be compared conclusively.

This clonotype turned up a few times. The target of this receptor is not known. Base qualities are not provided; no much larger clone lies one nucleotide away. Libraries were made using 5' RACE. The sequencer was an Illumina HiSeq 2500. A second 7 to 11 cycle PCR used a sample-barcoded 5' primer and a J-beta primer mix. Each TCR beta cDNA molecule received a unique molecular identifier from a template-switch 5' adaptor carrying 12 random nucleotides. Each sample yielded at least 2.5 million CDR3-containing paired-end reads. First-strand cDNA was synthesized from all RNA with the Mint cDNA synthesis kit, primed by a TRBC-specific oligonucleotide. After uracil-DNA glycosylase treatment, a first 18-cycle PCR used universal primers M1SS and BC2_uni_R on all cDNA. Per the authors' processing: For normalization, 1 million high-quality reads were randomly selected from each sample, with every read carrying a distinct molecular identifier. Instead of being binned into consensus sequences, reads that shared molecular identifiers were thrown out. MiTCR, with a Q25 quality threshold and the strictest error-elimination algorithm, was used for CDR3 identification, clonotype clustering and error correction. Lower-bound total TCR beta diversity was estimated with a nonparametric unseen species model using Euler transformation. TCRdb ran its own pipeline on the public reads, namely fastp trimming at Q25 and MiXCR clone calling, and kept in-frame beta chains. All rows with the same CDR3 protein become a single entry with the most common DNA and genes. None of the V and J calls come from the authors' own analysis; TCRdb made them. The sample includes 600,000 to 900,000 distinct CDR3 sequences, with roughly 25% observed a single time. The ten largest make up about 2.9% of the sample.

The approximately 40 donors, aged about 6 to 100 years, were systemically healthy Caucasian individuals from Russia. Around 9.9 milliliters of peripheral blood were collected from each donor into EDTA-treated Vacutainer tubes. PBMCs were isolated by Ficoll-Paque density-gradient centrifugation, with at least 6 million obtained per sample. Total RNA was extracted from PBMCs with Trizol reagent, with at least 6 micrograms obtained per sample. For every donor, flow cytometry on a PBMC aliquot measured the percentage of naive CD45RAhigh/CD27high T cells. The CDR3 measures 15 amino acids from cysteine to phenylalanine. Only CDR3 DNA is held: 45 bases, read in frame from base 1. CDR1 SGHRS and CDR2 YFSETQ were looked up in the germline V gene. Germline trimming: 0 bases from V, 5 bases from J; junction bases outside gene matches: 3. This sample also belongs to another study, concerning T cells of mothers and their children. The second source states: Donors were nine systemically healthy Caucasian individuals: three mothers and their six children. cDNA synthesis consumed the entire amount of extracted RNA, loaded at about 1.5 ug RNA in each 15 ul reaction. In the second PCR, the M1S primer added sample barcodes and 2-4 random nucleotides. Over 9 million TCR beta CDR3 reads were obtained for each mother, and approximately 3.2 million reads were obtained for each child. Thymic selection similarly shapes TCR recombination output in related and unrelated pairs, with minor effect from inherited differences. Normalized repertoire overlap was always slightly but never significantly higher in related than unrelated mother-child pairs. No persistent microchimeric T cell clones were detected, at a sensitivity of roughly 96 clones per million clonotypes. Deep NGS was used in the study to compare the TCR beta repertoires of mothers and children and to look for features that separate related mother-child pairs from unrelated individuals. On average, the children were roughly 11 +/- 4 years old, while the mothers were approximately 41 +/- 4 years old. Libraries were sequenced on Illumina HiSeq 2000 with 100+100 nt paired-end reads after adapter ligation with NEBNext reagents. To prevent cross-contamination, the mother and child libraries were prepared a month apart and were sequenced in separate runs. Each donor had between about 450,000 and 2,300,000 distinct TCR beta clonotypes identified. Naive TCR beta clonotypes were estimated from low-frequency clonotypes matched to each donor's FACS-determined naive share, without sorting.

The sequencing input was blood. The receptor's source is a boy younger than 18 in good health. The receptor chain draws on TRBV5-1 and TRBJ2-1, and 9 junctional nucleotides match TRBD2. The nucleotides read TGCGCCAGCAGCTTGGCGCTAGCGGGGAACAATGAGCAGTTCTTC. Translation gives CASSLALAGNNEQFF.